This TCR beta chain was sequenced in a study of cytomegalovirus exposure and HLA in healthy donors. In the PCR, 60 Vbeta and 13 Jbeta primers were used. Produced via immunoSEQ multiplex PCR; TCRdb's table is partial and in-frame only. The data show about 200,000 clones, nearly 80% seen once. General study results and limits: The authors later linked a missense DCLRE1C variant to TCR beta V- and J-gene trimming.

This clone was observed once. The antigen is not known. Between the trimmed V and J ends, which lost 5 bases and 10 bases, there was a span of 30 bases. Germline lookup yields CDR1 MDHEN and CDR2 SYDVKM. The CDR3 runs 18 residues. This receptor was identified in a man aged 18 to 30 in good health and CMV-seronegative. Sequenced input: PBMCs. The chain is built from TRBV28 and TRBJ2-1, with D possibly being TRBD2 (7 bases). The DNA of the CDR3 is TGTGCCAGCAGTGACTTATACCGGGGGGCGTTGGGTTCTGGGGAGCAGTTCTTC. Its translation is CASSDLYRGALGSGEQFF. Based on the CDR3 plus reference TRBV28 and TRBJ2-1, the full variable domain is DVKVTQSSRYLVKRTGEKVFLECVQDMDHENMFWYRQDPGLGLRLIYFSYDVKMKEKGDIPEGYSVSREKKERFSLILESASTNQTSMYLCASSDLYRGALGSGEQFFGPGTRLTVL.